This T cell receptor beta chain was observed in a study of cytomegalovirus exposure and HLA in healthy donors. The PCR made use of 60 Vbeta and 13 Jbeta primers. Clones were sequenced by immunoSEQ multiplex PCR, and TCRdb holds only the in-frame ones, with some missing. Of 130,000 or so clones listed, less than 85% are singletons. The V gene's germline CDR1 is SGHTA and CDR2 FQGNSA. The V end lost 1 base, the J end lost 4 bases, and 9 bases lay between the germline ends. This CDR3 contains 14 residues. The chain employs TRBV7-2 and TRBJ2-3; maybe TRBD2 (5 bases). The clonotype comes from a man in his late teens or twenties in good health and CMV-seropositive. The material sequenced was PBMCs. In nucleotides, the CDR3 is TGTGCCAGCAGCTTAGGGGGAGTCGCAGATACGCAGTATTTT. Its protein is CASSLGGVADTQYF.